Listed below are T cell receptor beta chains from one sample, sequenced in a study of cytomegalovirus exposure and HLA in healthy donors. Produced via immunoSEQ multiplex PCR; TCRdb's table is partial and in-frame only. The sample includes about 82,000 clones, 85% to 90% of them seen just once. The sample comprised PBMCs. The receptors derive from a young man in good health and CMV-seronegative. The CDR3 runs from the conserved cysteine through the conserved F or W. A D gene is named only where the DNA matches it firmly. A row's size may be missing; if present it is once, few, many or a size class.

J	V	D	size	DNA	CDR3
TRBJ2-2	TRBV6-4	NA	few	TGTGCCAGCAGTAAGGACACGAACACCGGGGAGCTGTTTTTT	CASSKDTNTGELFF
TRBJ1-2	TRBV7-9	TRBD1	NA	TGTGCCAGCGGGGGGACAGGGAGGCTTAACTATGGCTACACCTTC	CASGGTGRLNYGYTF
TRBJ2-7	TRBV6-5	NA	NA	TGTGCCAGCAGTTCCCCGGGGCGGGGCCGCGAGCAGTACTTC	CASSSPGRGREQYF
TRBJ2-1	TRBV6-1	NA	NA	TGTGCCAGCAGTTTGGGACAATCTTCGGCCAATGAGCAGTTCTTC	CASSLGQSSANEQFF
TRBJ2-7	TRBV2	TRBD1	NA	TGTGCCAGCAGTGTTGACAGGGGGTACGAGCAGTACTTC	CASSVDRGYEQYF
TRBJ1-1	TRBV10-2	NA	NA	TGCGCCAGCAGTGAGCCCGAGGGCACTGAAGCTTTCTTT	CASSEPEGTEAFF
TRBJ2-7	TRBV19	NA	NA	TGTGCCAGTAGTATAGTTGTCGGGAGCTCCTACGAGCAGTACTTC	CASSIVVGSSYEQYF
TRBJ2-1	TRBV5-1	TRBD2	NA	TGCGCCAGCAGCTTGGGGCTAGCGGGAGTCGACAATGAGCAGTTCTTC	CASSLGLAGVDNEQFF
TRBJ2-7	TRBV7-2	TRBD2	NA	TGTGCCAGCAGCAAAACGGGACTAGCGGGTCAGAAGCAGTACTTC	CASSKTGLAGQKQYF
TRBJ2-7	TRBV21-1	NA	NA	TGTGCCAGCAGAGCGGGGTACGAGCAGTACTTC	CASRAGYEQYF
TRBJ2-7	TRBV6-1	TRBD2	NA	TGTGCCAGCAGTGAAGCGGGAGCGGGGGAATACGAGCAGTACTTC	CASSEAGAGEYEQYF
TRBJ1-5	TRBV6-5	TRBD1	NA	TGTGCCAGCAGGTTAAACAGGGGGCTGGGTCAGCCCCAGCATTTT	CASRLNRGLGQPQHF
TRBJ1-5	TRBV29-1	TRBD1	NA	TGCAGCGTTGGGACAGGTAGCAATCAGCCCCAGCATTTT	CSVGTGSNQPQHF
TRBJ1-5	TRBV19	TRBD1	NA	TGTGCCAGTAGTCCCCGGGACAGGGAGAATCAGCCCCAGCATTTT	CASSPRDRENQPQHF
TRBJ2-2	TRBV9	NA	NA	TGTGCCAGCGGAATAGCGACGAACACCGGGGAGCTGTTTTTT	CASGIATNTGELFF
TRBJ2-5	TRBV18	NA	NA	TGTGCCAGCTCACCGGGTTTGGAGGAGACCCAGTACTTC	CASSPGLEETQYF
TRBJ2-7	TRBV6-5	TRBD1	NA	TGTGCCAGCAGACAACAGGGGGTCTCCTACGAGCAGTACTTC	CASRQQGVSYEQYF
TRBJ2-7	TRBV5-5	TRBD2	once	TGTGCCAGCAGCTTGGATTTTAGCGGGAGTTCCTACGAGCAGTACTTC	CASSLDFSGSSYEQYF
TRBJ2-1	TRBV23-1	TRBD2	NA	TGCGCCAGCAGTCCCTACGTACTAGCGGGAGTGCCGAGGGAGCAGTTCTTC	CASSPYVLAGVPREQFF